The 12 T cell receptor beta chains listed next were all sequenced from one sample in a study of T cell responses to AZD1222 COVID-19 vaccine. Using immunoSEQ multiplex PCR, the repertoire was profiled, and TCRdb retains in-frame clones only, with some absent. The data show over 150,000 clones, 88% seen once. The starting material was peripheral blood, obtained on day 0 of AZD1222 vaccination. These receptors all stem from an adult in good health.

This clone was picked up one time. V and J are TRBV11-2 and TRBJ2-7, with a tentative D call TRBD2 (5 bases). The CDR3 sequence is 13 residues long. Germline CDR1 SGHAT, CDR2 FQNNGV. Trimming removed 3 bases from V and 6 bases from J, with 12 bases in between. CDR3: CASSFEAGPEQYF. For the CDR3, the DNA is TGTGCCAGCAGCTTTGAGGCGGGCCCCGAGCAGTACTTC. Full variable domain (outside the CDR3, taken from reference TRBV11-2 and TRBJ2-7): EAGVAQSPRYKIIEKRQSVAFWCNPISGHATLYWYQQILGQGPKLLIQFQNNGVVDDSQLPKDRFSAERLKGVDSTLKIQPAKLEDSAVYLCASSFEAGPEQYFGPGTRLTVT.

The chain recombines TRBV6-2 or TRBV6-3 with TRBJ2-1; TRBD1 or TRBD2 may be the D gene (6 bases each). Germline lookup yields CDR1 MNHEY and CDR2 SVGEGT. The CDR3 covers 13 residues. Trimming left V 4 bases short and J 7 bases short, with 11 bases between. The CDR3 loop reads CASSFGGLNEQFF. The DNA of the CDR3 is TGTGCCAGCAGTTTTGGGGGGCTGAATGAGCAGTTCTTC.

This clone was seen a handful of times. CDR3 in amino acids: CASSLDRAGYNEQFF. In DNA form, the CDR3 reads TGCGCCAGCAGCTTGGACAGGGCCGGTTACAATGAGCAGTTCTTC. The V gene is TRBV5-1, the J gene TRBJ2-1, with D maybe TRBD1 (6 bases). The length of the CDR3 is 15 residues. Germline V gene lookup returns CDR1 SGHRS and CDR2 YFSETQ. V was trimmed by 0 bases and J by 4 bases, leaving 11 bases between them.

This clone was counted between two and nine times. The germline gene is not matched at one end of the junction; a read error may be the cause. The gene calls are TRBV7-3 and TRBJ1-1, with TRBD1 matching 9 bases. The CDR3 is 15 amino acids. Looked up from germline, CDR1 is SGHTA and CDR2 is FQGTGA. This CDR3 reads CASSLTDRGNTEAFF. CDR3 nucleotide sequence: TGTGCCAGCAGCCTAACGGACAGGGGGAACACTGAAGCTTTCTTT. The full variable domain, its missing parts supplied by reference TRBV7-3 and TRBJ1-1, is GAGVSQTPSNKVTEKGKYVELRCDPISGHTALYWYRQSLGQGPEFLIYFQGTGAADDSGLPNDRFFAVRPEGSVSTLKIQRTERGDSAVYLCASSLTDRGNTEAFFGQGTRLTVV.

This chain connects TRBV19 to TRBJ1-5, with D perhaps TRBD1 (5 bases). V dropped 5 bases and J dropped 5 bases, with 7 bases sitting between them. The CDR3 sequence is 12 residues long. Germline CDR1 LNHDA, CDR2 SQIVND (reference sequence). CDR3 nucleotide sequence: TGTGCCAGTAGTTCGGGGGATCAGCCCCAGCATTTT. Translating gives CASSSGDQPQHF. The full variable domain, with the rest looked up from reference TRBV19 and TRBJ1-5, is DGGITQSPKYLFRKEGQNVTLSCEQNLNHDAMYWYRQDPGQGLRLIYYSQIVNDFQKGDIAEGYSVSREKKESFPLTVTSAQKNPTAFYLCASSSGDQPQHFGDGTRLSIL.

DNA of the CDR3: TGTGCCAGCAGCGTTTTGGGGACTAGCGGGGGTTCCTACAATGAGCAGTTCTTC. Residues: CASSVLGTSGGSYNEQFF. The chain is built from TRBV9 and TRBJ2-1; 14 nucleotides agree with TRBD2. The V gene's germline CDR1 is SGDLS and CDR2 YYNGEE. The length of the CDR3 is 18 residues. Unmatched junction bases numbered 5, after V lost 2 bases and J lost 1 base. The whole variable domain, filled in from reference TRBV9 and TRBJ2-1, reads DSGVTQTPKHLITATGQRVTLRCSPRSGDLSVYWYQQSLDQGLQFLIQYYNGEERAKGNILERFSAQQFPDLHSELNLSSLELGDSALYFCASSVLGTSGGSYNEQFFGPGTRLTVL.

The chain is built from TRBV4-3 and TRBJ1-1, with D maybe TRBD1 (5 bases). V lost 1 base, J lost 6 bases, and 12 bases lay in between. The germline V gene encodes CDR1 LGHNA and CDR2 YSLEER. The CDR3 has 14 residues. The CDR3 reads CASSQVSGAPEAFF. The CDR3 nucleotides read TGCGCCAGCAGCCAAGTGTCCGGGGCCCCTGAAGCTTTCTTT.

The chain recombines TRBV5-1 with TRBJ2-3, with D possibly being TRBD1 or TRBD2 (5 bases each). This CDR3 contains 14 residues. Trimming took off 4 bases at V and 2 bases at J, with 11 bases between the two ends. CDR1 SGHRS and CDR2 YFSETQ come from the germline V gene. The CDR3 DNA reads as TGCGCCAGCAGCCCCGGGGCGGTCACAGATACGCAGTATTTT. Translating it yields CASSPGAVTDTQYF. Together with reference TRBV5-1 and TRBJ2-3, the CDR3 gives the full variable domain: KAGVTQTPRYLIKTRGQQVTLSCSPISGHRSVSWYQQTPGQGLQFLFEYFSETQRNKGNFPGRFSGRQFSNSRSEMNVSTLELGDSALYLCASSPGAVTDTQYFGPGTRLTVL.

This chain joins TRBV19 and TRBJ2-5; TRBD1 matches 8 bases. The CDR3 is made up of 13 amino acids. With V trimmed by 6 bases and J by 5 bases, 5 bases remained unmatched. Per germline, CDR1 LNHDA and CDR2 SQIVND (reference sequence). CDR3 loop: CASSRGRFETQYF. CDR3 nucleotide sequence: TGTGCCAGTAGCAGGGGGCGATTCGAGACCCAGTACTTC.

Here the CDR3 DNA reads TGTGCCAGCAGTCCCTGGAGGGGACAGGGAATTGGGGACACCGGGGAGCTGTTTTTT. This codes for CASSPWRGQGIGDTGELFF. The chain uses TRBV6-6 and TRBJ2-2, with 9 bases lining up with TRBD1. Germline V gene lookup returns CDR1 MNHNY and CDR2 SVGAGI (reference sequence). Trimming at V came to 5 bases and at J to 3 bases, leaving 16 bases not matched to a gene. The CDR3 spans 19 residues.

This chain uses TRBV11-2 with TRBJ2-7, with D tentatively TRBD2 (6 bases). CDR3 length: 13 residues. Trimming cost V 3 bases and J 2 bases, with 8 bases left between them. Per the germline V gene, CDR1 is SGHAT and CDR2 is FQNNGV. The CDR3 protein is CASSFGGPYEQYF. The CDR3 DNA is TGTGCCAGCAGCTTCGGGGGACCCTACGAGCAGTACTTC.

In DNA, the CDR3 is TGTGCCAGCAGCTTGATATCGAGAACTTTACCTGGAAACACCATATATTTT. Its translation is CASSLISRTLPGNTIYF. The V gene is TRBV5-8, the J gene TRBJ1-3; no firm D call. V was clipped by 1 base and J by 2 bases, with 16 bases between them. This CDR3 spans 17 amino acids. CDR1 and CDR2 (germline): SGHTS, YDEGEE.